This T cell receptor beta chain emerged from a study of blood T cell repertoires in COVID-19. V lost 6 bases and J lost 6; bases outside the gene matches: 11. This CDR3 is built from 16 residues. Per the germline V gene, CDR1 is MGHDK and CDR2 is SYGVNS. Produced via immunoSEQ multiplex PCR; TCRdb's table is partial and in-frame only. Here the sample spans some 190,000 clones, 85% to 90% being singletons. The V gene is TRBV25-1, the J gene TRBJ2-1, with 10 bases lining up with TRBD1. Sequencing was done on a sample of peripheral blood. The source is a man aged 18 to 29 with active or convalescent COVID-19. CDR3 loop: CASRLGTGDLTNEQFF. DNA of the CDR3: TGTGCCAGCAGACTCGGGACAGGGGATTTAACCAATGAGCAGTTCTTC.